Included here is one T cell receptor (beta chain) sequence, with context. This record comes from a study of blood T cell repertoires in COVID-19. Sequencing used immunoSEQ multiplex PCR; TCRdb keeps in-frame clones, though not all of them. The table shows about 280,000 clones, with about 89% occurring only once. Sequenced input: peripheral blood. The receptor's source is a man aged 40-50 years with active or convalescent COVID-19.

CDR3 DNA: TGCAGTGCTAGTCCCAGGGGCGAGTTACCCCTCCACTTT. Amino acid sequence: CSASPRGELPLHF. V gene TRBV20-1 combines with J gene TRBJ1-6; D is possibly TRBD1 (6 bases). Germline V gene sequence: CDR1 DFQATT, CDR2 SNEGSKA (reference sequence). This CDR3 has 13 amino acids. Trimming took 3 bases from V and 12 from J, leaving 15 bases between them.